The T cell receptor beta chain described here comes from a study of regulatory T cells in long-lasting Graves disease. Both iRepertoire HTBI primers and Arm-PCR of CDR3 regions were used to build the TCR beta libraries. TCRdb itself ran the multiplex PCR reads through MiXCR, one entry per CDR3 protein. The sample lists some 500,000 distinct CDR3 sequences, about 16% occurring once. Germline lookup yields CDR1 MNHNS and CDR2 SASEGT. CDR3 size: 19 residues. Germline trimming cut 6 bases from V and 0 bases from J; bases unmatched to any gene: 12. Time point defined: newly diagnosed GD, antithyroid drugs for less than 3 months. TCR sequences were obtained from RNA taken from PBMCs. The sample was also reused in another study, on T cells in Graves' hyperthyroidism and ophthalmopathy. That study reports: Hyperthyroidism, newly diagnosed and lasting under 2 months, affected patients aged 18 to 65. Orbital computed tomography and thyroid ultrasound, together with serum TRAb and thyroxine and clinical symptoms, were used for diagnoses. First-round RT-PCR of the TCR CDR3 relied on the HTBI primer set.

This rearrangement joins TRBV6-1 to TRBJ2-1; 12 bases line up with TRBD1. Source: peripheral blood mononuclear cells (PBMCs), taken at new diagnosis, from a patient treated with antithyroid drugs. The clonotype was recovered from a middle-aged woman with Graves disease. The CDR3 sequence is CASRQWGTGGKSSYNEQFF. The CDR3 DNA sequence: TGTGCCAGCAGACAATGGGGGACAGGGGGCAAGAGCTCCTACAATGAGCAGTTCTTC.